These 27 T cell receptor beta chains were all obtained from the same sample, sequenced in a study of T cells expressing NK-cell markers (dated by TCRdb to between 2020 and 2021). The library was obtained by 5' RACE. The sequencer was an Illumina HiSeq 2000. TCRdb reprocessed the public reads and reports one entry per CDR3 protein sequence, without DNA. This sample's listing comprises about 370,000 distinct CDR3 sequences. The ten largest clones take up roughly 10% of the sample. The specimen was blood T cells: a sorted CD56 or NKG2C T cell subset, CD4+ or CD8+ T cells, or bulk PBMC T cells (not recorded which). The source of these receptors is a woman between 50 and 59 years old in good health. Donor details come from another sample of the same person, matched by shared clones.

The rearrangement joins TRBV15 to TRBJ1-2. Germline V gene sequence: CDR1 LNHNV, CDR2 YYDKDF (reference sequence). The CDR3 totals 19 residues. This CDR3 is CATSRVSGVAVSRNYGYTF. The full variable domain, its missing parts supplied by reference TRBV15 and TRBJ1-2, is DAMVIQNPRYQVTQFGKPVTLSCSQTLNHNVMYWYQQKSSQAPKLLFHYYDKDFNNEADTPDNFQSRRPNTSFCFLDIRSPGLGDTAMYLCATSRVSGVAVSRNYGYTFGSGTRLTVV.

The gene calls are TRBV7-9 and TRBJ2-1; TCRdb's D gene call, TRBD2, goes unchecked for lack of DNA. The CDR3 covers 11 residues. In germline, CDR1 is SEHNR, CDR2 FQNEAQ (reference sequence). The CDR3 loop is CASAEGPQQFF.

The chain employs TRBV20-1 and TRBJ1-1; absent DNA, TCRdb's TRBD1 call cannot be checked. The length of the CDR3 is 15 residues. The germline CDR1 and CDR2 sequences are DFQATT and SNEGSKA (reference sequence). CDR3 protein: CSARRYRGPGTEAFF.

The chain combines TRBV29-1 with TRBJ2-3; TCRdb indicates TRBD2, and absent DNA this call remains unverified. This CDR3 has 13 residues. Germline V gene data show CDR1 as SQVTM and CDR2 as ANQGSEA. CDR3 protein: CSGTTSGRDTQYF.

J is TRBJ2-5 and V is TRBV20-1. The CDR3 covers 15 residues. CDR1 DFQATT and CDR2 SNEGSKA come from the germline V gene (reference sequence). The CDR3 loop is CSASTSLMAKETQYF.

This chain connects TRBV7-9 to TRBJ2-1. The length of the CDR3 is 12 residues. Germline V lookup: CDR1 SEHNR, CDR2 FQNEAQ (reference sequence). This CDR3 reads CASSPVGGQQFF.

The J gene is TRBJ2-1, the V gene TRBV29-1; the TCRdb call, TRBD1, lacks DNA for checking. This CDR3 region has 14 residues. In germline, CDR1 is SQVTM, CDR2 ANQGSEA. The CDR3 sequence: CSVDRGVARNEQFF.

The genes are TRBV11-2 and TRBJ2-3; TCRdb lists TRBD2, though no DNA is available to test this call. The germline V gene encodes CDR1 SGHAT and CDR2 FQNNGV. The CDR3 runs 19 residues. The chain's CDR3 is CASSSPRGLAGGSTDTQYF.

The V gene is TRBV5-1, the J gene TRBJ1-1; the D call of TRBD1 rests on TCRdb alone, since no DNA is present to check it. The germline CDR1 and CDR2 sequences are SGHRS and YFSETQ. The CDR3 is made up of 13 amino acids. The CDR3 sequence is CASSPGGDTEAFF.

This chain connects TRBV12-3 or TRBV12-4 to TRBJ2-1; TCRdb names TRBD1, which stays unverified in the absence of DNA. This CDR3 region has 17 residues. The CDR3 is CASSLRYGGFSYNEQFF.

This chain uses TRBV6-2 or TRBV6-3 with TRBJ2-3; the D gene TCRdb calls, TRBD2, cannot be checked with no DNA. This CDR3 comprises 14 residues. Germline CDR1 MNHEY, CDR2 SVGEGT. CDR3 protein: CASRLAGFQVTQYF.

The CDR3 is CASSLEGSPDTEAFF. The chain has TRBV7-6 and TRBJ1-1; checking the TCRdb D call of TRBD1 is not possible without DNA. This CDR3 comprises 15 residues. Per germline, CDR1 SGHVS and CDR2 FNYEAQ.

The chain is built from TRBV24-1 and TRBJ1-2; without DNA, the TCRdb call of TRBD1 cannot be checked. Germline CDR1 is KGHDR and CDR2 is SFDVKD. The CDR3 has 13 residues. CDR3 sequence: CATSQTGVGGYTF.

The rearrangement joins TRBV12-3 or TRBV12-4 to TRBJ1-4. The CDR3 length is 15 residues. CDR3 region: CASSLVVWPTEKLFF.

CDR3 residues: CASSPLVADEQYF. V gene TRBV18 combines with J gene TRBJ2-7. CDR3 length: 13 amino acids. Per the germline V gene, CDR1 is KGHSH and CDR2 is LQKENI.

J is TRBJ2-5 and V is TRBV29-1; TCRdb's D gene call, TRBD2, goes unchecked for lack of DNA. The germline V gene encodes CDR1 SQVTM and CDR2 ANQGSEA. The CDR3 is 15 residues long. CDR3 sequence reads: CSVELAGGPLETQYF. Looking up the rest from reference TRBV29-1 and TRBJ2-5 gives the full variable domain: SAVISQKPSRDICQRGTSLTIQCQVDSQVTMMFWYRQQPGQSLTLIATANQGSEATYESGFVIDKFPISRPNLTFSTLTVSNMSPEDSSIYLCSVELAGGPLETQYFGPGTRLLVL.

V and J are TRBV27 and TRBJ2-7; TCRdb reports TRBD2, a call that lacks DNA to check it against. From germline, CDR1 is MNHEY and CDR2 SMNVEV (reference sequence). The CDR3 consists of 19 residues. This chain's CDR3 is CASSLRGKLAGGSSYEQYF.

The chain couples TRBV7-8 to TRBJ2-3; TCRdb's D call of TRBD2 is untestable without DNA. Germline CDR1 and CDR2: SGHVS and FQNEAQ. The CDR3 runs 16 residues. The CDR3 is CASSLSLAESTDTQYF.

The chain carries TRBV4-1 and TRBJ2-3; the D call from TCRdb, TRBD2, cannot be confirmed without DNA. The CDR3 has 17 amino acids. Looked up from germline, CDR1 is MGHRA and CDR2 is YSYEKL. CDR3 sequence: CASSQDGLARGADTQYF.

The chain employs TRBV12-3 or TRBV12-4 and TRBJ2-3; no DNA is available, so the TRBD1 call from TCRdb remains unchecked. This CDR3 spans 18 amino acids. The CDR3 loop reads CASSTSGGVGVPADTQYF.

The rearrangement joins TRBV7-2 to TRBJ2-3; TCRdb indicates TRBD2, and absent DNA this call remains unverified. Germline CDR1 is SGHTA and CDR2 is FQGNSA. CDR3 length: 16 residues. Here the CDR3 reads CASSSRVGPHTDTQYF.

The chain has TRBV29-1 and TRBJ1-1; checking the TCRdb D call of TRBD1 is not possible without DNA. CDR1 and CDR2 (germline): SQVTM, ANQGSEA. This CDR3 has 14 amino acids. CDR3 in amino acids: CSAVRTVMNTEAFF.

CDR3 in amino acids: CASSFGTQIGAYEQYF. V gene TRBV5-5 combines with J gene TRBJ2-7; there is no DNA to check the TCRdb D call of TRBD1. Germline assignment: CDR1 SGHKS and CDR2 YYEKEE (reference sequence). CDR3 size: 16 residues.

The gene calls are TRBV7-2 and TRBJ2-7; with no DNA, the TCRdb D assignment of TRBD1 cannot be verified. This CDR3 contains 13 residues. Germline assignment: CDR1 SGHTA and CDR2 FQGNSA. This chain's CDR3 is CASGGTGFDEQYF.

This rearrangement joins TRBV5-1 to TRBJ2-5. Germline lookup yields CDR1 SGHRS and CDR2 YFSETQ. CDR3 length: 15 residues. This chain's CDR3 is CASSADIGWGETQYF.

This chain links TRBV12-3 or TRBV12-4 with TRBJ2-5; TCRdb outputs TRBD1, but without DNA this stays unchecked. CDR3 size: 14 residues. CDR3 sequence reads: CASSDGGGAETQYF.

The chain combines TRBV13 with TRBJ2-1. Germline CDR1 is PRHDT and CDR2 is FYEKMQ (reference sequence). CDR3 size: 13 residues. The CDR3 here is CASSLQTYNEQFF.